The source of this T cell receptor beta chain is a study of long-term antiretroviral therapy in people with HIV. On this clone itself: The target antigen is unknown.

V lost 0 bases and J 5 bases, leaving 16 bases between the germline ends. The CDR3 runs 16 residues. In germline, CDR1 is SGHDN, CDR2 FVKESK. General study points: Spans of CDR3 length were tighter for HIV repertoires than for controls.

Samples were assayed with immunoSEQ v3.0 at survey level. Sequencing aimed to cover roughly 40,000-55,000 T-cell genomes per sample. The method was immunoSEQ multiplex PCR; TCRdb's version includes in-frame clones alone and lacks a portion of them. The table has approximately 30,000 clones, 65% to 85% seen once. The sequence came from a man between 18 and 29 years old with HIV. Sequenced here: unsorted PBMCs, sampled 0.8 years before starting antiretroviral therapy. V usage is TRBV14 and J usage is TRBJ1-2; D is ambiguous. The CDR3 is CASSQEATPLGYGYTF. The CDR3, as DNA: TGTGCCAGCAGCCAAGAAGCGACCCCTCTGGGATATGGCTACACCTTC.